One sample yielded the 30 T cell receptor beta chains listed below, sequenced in a study of beta chain features in type 1 diabetes. TCRB transcripts that were expressed got sequenced, as all of the isolated RNA had been reverse transcribed. Clones were sequenced by immunoSEQ multiplex PCR, and TCRdb holds only the in-frame ones, with some missing. The data show about half a million clones, with roughly 31% seen just once and about 0.065% held by the top ten. Sequencing was done on a sample of naive CD4+ T cells from blood. The receptors shown here come from a man between 18 and 29 years old in good health.

CDR3 region: CAVPKGTQYF. The CDR3 DNA is TGTGCCGTCCCCAAAGGGACCCAGTACTTC. This chain joins TRBV6-5 and TRBJ2-5; unclear D gene. V was clipped by 11 bases and J by 7 bases, with 11 bases between them. The CDR3 totals 10 residues. Germline values: CDR1 MNHEY, CDR2 SVGAGI.

This clone showed up just a few times. The rearrangement uses TRBV7-6 and TRBJ2-1; tentative D call: TRBD2 (5 bases). This CDR3 is built from 15 residues. Trimming took 1 base from V and 2 from J, leaving 9 bases between them. Germline lookup yields CDR1 SGHVS and CDR2 FNYEAQ. The CDR3 protein is CASSLVGKTYNEQFF. The CDR3 nucleotides are TGTGCCAGCAGCTTAGTCGGGAAGACCTACAATGAGCAGTTCTTC.

This chain links TRBV6-5 with TRBJ2-7; D remains ambiguous. V was shortened by 6 bases and J by 1 base, with 10 bases between the two germline ends. Germline V gene lookup returns CDR1 MNHEY and CDR2 SVGAGI. There are 13 residues in the CDR3. The CDR3 loop reads CASRGTESYEQYF. Written as DNA, the CDR3 is TGTGCCAGCAGGGGCACGGAATCCTACGAGCAGTACTTC.

J is TRBJ2-7 and V is TRBV7-9; D is undetermined. Germline assignment: CDR1 SEHNR and CDR2 FQNEAQ (reference sequence). V was clipped by 1 base and J by 6 bases, with 10 bases between them. The CDR3 is 13 residues long. The chain's CDR3 is CASSLDLPGEQYF. As DNA, the CDR3 is TGTGCCAGCAGCTTAGACCTCCCGGGCGAGCAGTACTTC.

The V gene is TRBV18, the J gene TRBJ2-6; weak D call: TRBD1 (6 bases). Trimming removed 0 bases at V and 0 bases at J, with 9 bases between. The CDR3 contains 17 residues. Germline CDR1 KGHSH, CDR2 LQKENI. The CDR3, as DNA: TGTGCCAGCTCACCACCGGACAGTCTCTCTGGGGCCAACGTCCTGACTTTC. Its protein product is CASSPPDSLSGANVLTF.

This clone appeared a few times. The chain recombines TRBV4-3 with TRBJ2-1, with TRBD2 matching 13 bases. The germline CDR1 and CDR2 sequences are LGHNA and YSLEER. V lost 5 bases and J lost 8; bases outside the gene matches: 6. This CDR3 has 15 amino acids. CDR3 sequence: CASSARLAGGDEQFF. CDR3 bases: TGCGCCAGCAGCGCCCGACTAGCGGGAGGAGATGAGCAGTTCTTC.

This sequence joins TRBV7-9 and TRBJ2-5; TRBD1 might be the D (6 bases). Germline loops: CDR1 SEHNR, CDR2 FQNEAQ (reference sequence). The CDR3 contains 11 residues. The V end was cut by 8 bases, the J end by 4 bases, with 8 bases between. DNA for the CDR3: TGTGCCAGCGGACAGCGAGAGACCCAGTACTTC. Amino acids: CASGQRETQYF.

This chain links TRBV10-3 with TRBJ2-5; tentative D call: TRBD2 (5 bases). The V end lost 0 bases, the J end lost 5 bases, and 13 bases lay between the germline ends. The CDR3 length is 15 residues. Germline lookup yields CDR1 ENHRY and CDR2 SYGVKD. CDR3 sequence: CAISESGPPGETQYF. The CDR3 DNA sequence: TGTGCCATCAGTGAGTCTGGACCCCCGGGGGAGACCCAGTACTTC.

This clone appeared a few times. This chain's CDR3 is CSVGTPSETQYF. CDR3 bases: TGCAGCGTTGGGACACCCTCGGAGACCCAGTACTTC. The chain couples TRBV29-1 to TRBJ2-5, with a weak D call TRBD1 (5 bases). The CDR3 covers 12 residues. The germline V gene encodes CDR1 SQVTM and CDR2 ANQGSEA. Trimming took off 4 bases at V and 5 bases at J, with 11 bases between the two ends.

This clone showed up just a few times. CDR3 nucleotide sequence: TGTGCCATCAGTGGGCAAGTAGCGGGAGCTCTAGATACGCAGTATTTT. Its translation is CAISGQVAGALDTQYF. This chain links TRBV10-3 with TRBJ2-3; 9 bases line up with TRBD2. The CDR3 loop spans 16 amino acids. V lost 4 bases and J lost 5; bases outside the gene matches: 10. Germline V gene sequence: CDR1 ENHRY, CDR2 SYGVKD.

The chain joins TRBV30 to TRBJ2-1, with D tentatively TRBD1 (5 bases). V shed 1 base and J shed 3 bases, with 16 bases lying between them. The CDR3 spans 16 residues. Germline assignment: CDR1 GTSNPN and CDR2 SVGIG (reference sequence). The CDR3 region is CAWSGNPSTVYNEQFF. The CDR3 bases are TGTGCCTGGAGTGGCAATCCATCGACAGTCTACAATGAGCAGTTCTTC.

This clone has a handful of counts. This chain links TRBV2 with TRBJ2-1, with 7 bases identical to TRBD2. This CDR3 region has 14 residues. Trimming at V came to 7 bases and at J to 3 bases, leaving 6 bases not matched to a gene. Germline assignment: CDR1 SNHLY and CDR2 FYNNEI. CDR3 loop: CASKAGDDYNEQFF. In DNA, the CDR3 is TGTGCCAGCAAGGCGGGAGATGACTACAATGAGCAGTTCTTC.

This clone has more than one count but fewer than ten. The chain links TRBV5-4 to TRBJ2-2; D gene unclear. Germline CDR1 SGHNT, CDR2 YYREEE (reference sequence). The CDR3 contains 13 residues. V was shortened by 1 base and J by 0 bases, with 1 base between the two germline ends. In DNA, the CDR3 is TGTGCCAGCAGCTTGCCGAACACCGGGGAGCTGTTTTTT. This codes for CASSLPNTGELFF.

The V gene is TRBV6-1, the J gene TRBJ2-1, with D hard to call. The CDR3 spans 12 residues. Germline lookup yields CDR1 MNHNS and CDR2 SASEGT. V was trimmed by 5 bases and J by 4 bases, leaving 6 bases between them. The CDR3 DNA reads TGTGCCAGCAGTTCCCGATACAATGAGCAGTTCTTC. It encodes CASSSRYNEQFF.

This chain links TRBV27 with TRBJ1-2; D call uncertain. The CDR3 contains 15 residues. Between the trimmed V and J ends, which lost 4 bases and 2 bases, there was a span of 14 bases. The V gene's germline CDR1 is MNHEY and CDR2 SMNVEV (reference sequence). The CDR3 nucleotides are TGTGCCAGCAGTTCGATACCACGGATCAACTATGGCTACACCTTC. Its translation: CASSSIPRINYGYTF.

This clone has a handful of counts. The chain combines TRBV16 with TRBJ2-1; 8 bases are shared with TRBD2. V gave up 2 bases and J gave up 6 bases; unmatched junction bases: 12. The CDR3 spans 17 residues. Germline CDR1 KGHSY, CDR2 FQNENV. The CDR3, as DNA: TGTGCCAGCAGCCAAGTCTCAAGCGGGAGAGGCAGCAATGAGCAGTTCTTC. Translation: CASSQVSSGRGSNEQFF.

Comment on this clone: The same CDR3 can be traced to other DNA sequences in this sample. This rearrangement joins TRBV25-1 to TRBJ2-1, with TRBD2 identical over 8 bases. Germline CDR1 is MGHDK and CDR2 is SYGVNS. V lost 3 bases and J lost 8; bases outside the gene matches: 3. The CDR3 has 13 amino acids. The CDR3 nucleotides read TGTGCCAGCAGTGAGTACGGGGGGGATGAGCAGTTCTTC. As protein: CASSEYGGDEQFF.

This chain uses TRBV9 with TRBJ2-3, with D tentatively TRBD2 (5 bases). CDR3 length: 14 amino acids. Germline V gene lookup returns CDR1 SGDLS and CDR2 YYNGEE. Between the trimmed V and J ends, which lost 1 base and 2 bases, there was a span of 8 bases. CDR3 nucleotide sequence: TGTGCCAGCAGCGTAAGCGGCTACACAGATACGCAGTATTTT. Translating gives CASSVSGYTDTQYF.

The J gene is TRBJ2-7, the V gene TRBV29-1, with D uncertain. In germline, CDR1 is SQVTM, CDR2 ANQGSEA. V was cut by 1 base and J by 7 bases, with 11 bases left in between. The CDR3 is made up of 12 amino acids. CDR3 residues: CSVEGDLGEQYF. The DNA of the CDR3 is TGCAGCGTTGAAGGAGATCTCGGGGAGCAGTACTTC.

The CDR3 here is CASSPLADEQFF. DNA of the CDR3: TGTGCCAGCAGCCCCCTAGCTGATGAGCAGTTCTTC. The V and J genes are TRBV7-2 and TRBJ2-1, with a possible D match to TRBD2 (5 bases). Germline CDR1 and CDR2: SGHTA and FQGNSA. This CDR3 has 12 residues. V lost 5 bases and J lost 8, with 10 bases in between.

This clone was seen a handful of times. This rearrangement joins TRBV19 to TRBJ2-7; D unclear. This CDR3 is built from 13 residues. CDR1 LNHDA and CDR2 SQIVND come from the germline V gene (reference sequence). The germline V and J ends were trimmed by 4 bases and 0 bases, with 7 bases remaining between them. The CDR3 region is CASSTGNSYEQYF. CDR3 nucleotides: TGTGCCAGTAGTACAGGAAACTCCTACGAGCAGTACTTC.

This clone was counted only a few times. This sample also contains other DNA sequences that code for the same CDR3. The rearrangement links TRBV29-1 to TRBJ2-7, with unresolved D. Germline V gene data show CDR1 as SQVTM and CDR2 as ANQGSEA. This CDR3 has 11 residues. The V gene lost 2 bases and the J gene lost 2 bases, with 4 bases spanning the gap. CDR3 DNA sequence: TGCAGCGTTGAAAGTGCCTACGAGCAGTACTTC. It translates to CSVESAYEQYF.

Of note for this clone: Other DNA sequences in this specimen translate into the identical CDR3. The rearrangement uses TRBV4-3 and TRBJ1-5; unclear D gene. V lost 0 bases, J lost 2 bases, and 5 bases lay in between. CDR1 and CDR2 from the germline V gene are LGHNA and YSLEER. This CDR3 has 14 amino acids. DNA of the CDR3: TGCGCCAGCAGCCAAGAAATAGGCAATCAGCCCCAGCATTTT. It encodes CASSQEIGNQPQHF.

DNA of the CDR3: TGTGCCAGCAGCTCTAGTTCCGGACTAGCTACGAATGAGCAGTTCTTC. The encoded protein is CASSSSSGLATNEQFF. The V call is TRBV7-2, the J call TRBJ2-1; 8 positions agree with TRBD2. Unmatched junction bases numbered 12, after V lost 4 bases and J lost 7 bases. Per the germline V gene, CDR1 is SGHTA and CDR2 is FQGNSA. This CDR3 has 16 residues.

There are a few counts of this clone. This sequence joins TRBV5-1 and TRBJ2-7, with 8 bases that match TRBD2. With 0 bases clipped from V and 1 base from J, the junction kept 3 bases outside the gene matches. The CDR3 is made up of 15 amino acids. Germline CDR1 is SGHRS and CDR2 is YFSETQ. The DNA for the CDR3 is TGCGCCAGCAGCTTGGCAAGCGGGGGATCCTACGAGCAGTACTTC. Residues: CASSLASGGSYEQYF.

This clone was detected a few times. The chain combines TRBV4-2 with TRBJ2-3; 10 nucleotides align to TRBD2. Germline lookup yields CDR1 LGHNA and CDR2 YNFKEQ. The junction had 2 bases not matched to a gene; V was cut back by 0 bases and J by 2 bases. The CDR3 totals 16 residues. The CDR3 here is CASSQELAGLTDTQYF. The CDR3 nucleotides read TGTGCCAGCAGCCAAGAACTAGCGGGACTCACAGATACGCAGTATTTT.

This clone came up a few times. This chain uses TRBV4-1 with TRBJ2-2; TRBD2 is a possible D gene (6 bases). This CDR3 region has 16 residues. V was pared by 8 bases and J by 2 bases, with 18 bases between. CDR1 and CDR2 (germline): MGHRA, YSYEKL. Here the CDR3 DNA reads TGCGCCAGCCGGGCGTTGCGGGGACCTAACACCGGGGAGCTGTTTTTT. The encoded protein is CASRALRGPNTGELFF.

The rearrangement joins TRBV4-3 to TRBJ2-6; D is unresolved. The V gene lost 0 bases and the J gene lost 0 bases, with 12 bases spanning the gap. The CDR3 is made up of 18 amino acids. Looked up from germline, CDR1 is LGHNA and CDR2 is YSLEER. CDR3 sequence reads: CASSQESHRNSGANVLTF. CDR3 sequence (DNA): TGCGCCAGCAGCCAAGAAAGCCACAGAAACTCTGGGGCCAACGTCCTGACTTTC.

The chain is built from TRBV30 and TRBJ1-1; D is unclear. Germline values: CDR1 GTSNPN, CDR2 SVGIG (reference sequence). The CDR3 length is 13 residues. V dropped 3 bases and J dropped 7 bases, with 15 bases sitting between them. The CDR3 protein is CAWRREVGDEAFF. DNA for the CDR3: TGTGCCTGGAGGAGGGAGGTGGGAGATGAAGCTTTCTTT.

The chain carries TRBV6-5 and TRBJ1-1; D call uncertain. CDR3 length: 14 amino acids. V was clipped by 6 bases and J by 4 bases, with 15 bases between them. Germline V gene lookup returns CDR1 MNHEY and CDR2 SVGAGI. The CDR3 nucleotides are TGTGCCAGCAGGTCGGGAGGGTATCTCACTGAAGCTTTCTTT. Protein: CASRSGGYLTEAFF.